Below are 3 T cell receptor beta chains sequenced from a single sample in a study of control samples from healthy donors and cancer patients. The method was immunoSEQ multiplex PCR; TCRdb's version includes in-frame clones alone and lacks a portion of them. The top ten clones hold almost 6% of a sample with 140,000 to 150,000 clones, roughly 93% of them seen once. The sample consisted of blood. The receptors originated from a man aged 18 to 30 in good health.

The V gene is TRBV7-3, the J gene TRBJ2-6; possible D gene TRBD2, 6 bases. CDR3 length equals 18 residues. Germline V gene lookup returns CDR1 SGHTA and CDR2 FQGTGA. V was clipped by 5 bases and J by 0 bases, with 17 bases between them. The CDR3 region has the DNA TGTGCCAGCAGCGCGTATCCGGGACTGACCTCTGGGGCCAACGTCCTGACTTTC. Translated: CASSAYPGLTSGANVLTF.

The chain carries TRBV3-1 (or the pseudogene TRBV3-2) and TRBJ2-7; D is perhaps TRBD1 or TRBD2 (5 bases each). V dropped 4 bases and J dropped 9 bases, with 22 bases sitting between them. The germline gives CDR1 LGHDT, CDR2 YNNKEL (reference sequence). There are 15 residues in the CDR3. The CDR3 reads CASSPRGPTYESQYF. Here the CDR3 DNA reads TGTGCCAGCAGCCCCCGGGGACCAACCTACGAGTCGCAGTACTTC.

This clone was found once. The chain couples TRBV5-5 to TRBJ2-7, with D possibly matching TRBD1 (5 bases). V lost 4 bases and J lost 0, with 14 bases in between. Per germline, CDR1 SGHKS and CDR2 YYEKEE (reference sequence). The CDR3 consists of 15 residues. In DNA, the CDR3 is TGTGCCAGCAGCGGCCCAGGGCATAACTCCTACGAGCAGTACTTC. Translating it yields CASSGPGHNSYEQYF.